The 21 T cell receptor beta chains presented below share a single source sample, sequenced in a study of blood T cell repertoires in COVID-19. TCRdb keeps only in-frame clones here, not all; method: immunoSEQ multiplex PCR. The sample shows roughly 250,000 clones, about 80% of them seen only once. Sequences were obtained from peripheral blood. The receptors originated from a person between 65 and 80 years old with COVID-19, enrolled during active disease.

The chain has TRBV27 and TRBJ2-3, with D maybe TRBD1 (6 bases). V was pared by 7 bases and J by 1 base, with 15 bases between. CDR1 is MNHEY, CDR2 SMNVEV, per germline (reference sequence). The CDR3 runs 15 residues. CDR3 amino acids: CASNILQGGTDTQYF. The CDR3 DNA reads TGTGCCAGCAACATATTACAGGGAGGCACAGATACGCAGTATTTT.

This rearrangement joins TRBV7-2 to TRBJ2-5; 7 bases match TRBD1. The J segment lost 2 bases and the V segment lost 5 bases, leaving 11 bases of the junction unmatched. Germline loops: CDR1 SGHTA, CDR2 FQGNSA. The CDR3 is made up of 16 amino acids. In nucleotides, the CDR3 is TGTGCCAGCAGCCCACACAGTCCGACAGGGCAAGAGACCCAGTACTTC. Translated: CASSPHSPTGQETQYF.

V is TRBV19 and J is TRBJ2-7; TRBD1 might be the D (6 bases). V shed 5 bases and J shed 4 bases, with 24 bases lying between them. The CDR3 covers 17 residues. The V gene's germline CDR1 is LNHDA and CDR2 SQIVND (reference sequence). In nucleotides, the CDR3 is TGTGCCAGTAGTCCAGCAGTCCGCCGGGACACCCATTACGAGCAGTACTTC. This codes for CASSPAVRRDTHYEQYF.

This sequence joins TRBV3-1 (or the pseudogene TRBV3-2) and TRBJ2-1, with 8 bases matching TRBD2. CDR1 and CDR2 (germline): LGHDT, YNNKEL (reference sequence). CDR3 length: 15 residues. V dropped 3 bases and J dropped 7; count of bases not matched to a gene: 8. CDR3 in amino acids: CASSHIGTRRNEQFF. The CDR3 DNA sequence: TGTGCCAGCAGCCATATCGGGACTAGGCGTAATGAGCAGTTCTTC.

This clone was seen just once. CDR3 protein: CASSLDEGGNQPQHF. The CDR3 nucleotides are TGCGCCAGCAGCTTGGACGAGGGGGGCAATCAGCCCCAGCATTTT. The chain links TRBV5-1 to TRBJ1-5; a weak D match, TRBD1 (6 bases). This CDR3 has 15 amino acids. Germline values: CDR1 SGHRS, CDR2 YFSETQ. Trimming cost V 0 bases and J 2 bases, with 9 bases left between them. Drawing the rest from reference TRBV5-1 and TRBJ1-5, the complete variable domain is KAGVTQTPRYLIKTRGQQVTLSCSPISGHRSVSWYQQTPGQGLQFLFEYFSETQRNKGNFPGRFSGRQFSNSRSEMNVSTLELGDSALYLCASSLDEGGNQPQHFGDGTRLSIL.

The chain carries TRBV3-1 (or the pseudogene TRBV3-2) and TRBJ2-1; 7 nucleotides match TRBD2. The CDR3 loop spans 15 amino acids. Germline V lookup: CDR1 LGHDT, CDR2 YNNKEL (reference sequence). V shed 0 bases and J 5 bases; nucleotides not matched to a gene: 4. In DNA, the CDR3 is TGTGCCAGCAGCCAAGACGGGGGGACGAACAATGAGCAGTTCTTC. This codes for CASSQDGGTNNEQFF.

The chain is built from TRBV12-3 or TRBV12-4 and TRBJ1-1; D gene unclear. This CDR3 is built from 11 residues. Trimming pared 4 bases from V and 4 bases from J, leaving 4 bases between. In nucleotides, the CDR3 is TGTGCCAGCAGTTCGAGCACTGAAGCTTTCTTT. It encodes CASSSSTEAFF.

This sequence joins TRBV6-5 and TRBJ2-7, with D hard to call. CDR1 is MNHEY, CDR2 SVGAGI, per germline. The V end was cut by 5 bases, the J end by 0 bases, with 11 bases between. The CDR3 has 14 residues. CDR3 bases: TGTGCCAGCAGTAGTTCTCCCAGCTCCTACGAGCAGTACTTC. It codes for CASSSSPSSYEQYF.

The gene calls are TRBV5-1 and TRBJ2-3; no reliable D call. Germline V gene data show CDR1 as SGHRS and CDR2 as YFSETQ. This CDR3 has 12 residues. V lost 2 bases to trimming and J lost 9 bases, with 10 bases between them. CDR3 sequence: CASSLNERTQYF. CDR3 DNA: TGCGCCAGCAGCTTAAATGAGCGAACGCAGTATTTT.

The chain is built from TRBV6-5 and TRBJ2-7, with D unclear. Per germline, CDR1 MNHEY and CDR2 SVGAGI. The CDR3 is 13 residues long. The V end lost 5 bases, the J end lost 2 bases, and 10 bases lay between the germline ends. DNA of the CDR3: TGTGCCAGCAGTAATCAGGCTACCTACGAGCAGTACTTC. Protein sequence: CASSNQATYEQYF.

The rearrangement joins TRBV4-1 to TRBJ1-1; 9 bases fit TRBD1. The CDR3 runs 15 residues. J was trimmed by 6 bases and V by 4 bases; bases with no gene match: 9. Germline V CDR1 and CDR2: MGHRA, YSYEKL. The CDR3 is CASSPSDRGVPEAFF. CDR3 bases: TGCGCCAGCAGCCCTTCGGACAGGGGTGTCCCTGAAGCTTTCTTT.

V is TRBV6-4 and J is TRBJ2-2, with 7 bases that match TRBD2. V was pared by 6 bases and J by 4 bases, with 5 bases of the junction left unmatched. In germline, CDR1 is MRHNA, CDR2 SNTAGT. The CDR3 loop spans 14 amino acids. The CDR3 is CASRPSGSTGELFF. In nucleotides, the CDR3 is TGTGCCAGCAGGCCTAGCGGATCCACCGGGGAGCTGTTTTTT.

This clone was detected once. This chain connects TRBV3-1 (or the pseudogene TRBV3-2) to TRBJ2-2, with D unclear. The CDR3 is made up of 12 amino acids. CDR1 LGHDT and CDR2 YNNKEL come from the germline V gene (reference sequence). The V end lost 8 bases, the J end lost 6 bases, and 10 bases lay between the germline ends. CDR3 region: CASQLRSGELFF. DNA of the CDR3: TGTGCCAGCCAACTCCGTTCCGGGGAGCTGTTTTTT.

The rearrangement joins TRBV27 to TRBJ2-3; 7 nucleotides match TRBD2. The CDR3 is made up of 13 amino acids. Germline trimming cut 3 bases from V and 14 bases from J; bases unmatched to any gene: 11. Germline V gene data show CDR1 as MNHEY and CDR2 as SMNVEV (reference sequence). The CDR3 region is CASSFISGGRGYF. The CDR3 DNA follows: TGTGCCAGCAGTTTTATTTCTGGCGGGAGAGGGTATTTT.

The chain links TRBV19 to TRBJ2-4; TRBD1 might be the D (6 bases). The V and J ends lost 6 bases and 8 bases respectively, with 32 bases between them. The V gene's germline CDR1 is LNHDA and CDR2 SQIVND (reference sequence). The CDR3 has 19 residues. The CDR3 sequence is CASRAGQPAQHRDIDIQYF. The CDR3 nucleotides read TGTGCCAGTAGGGCCGGACAGCCCGCCCAGCACCGGGACATCGACATTCAGTACTTC.

The gene calls are TRBV9 and TRBJ2-5, with D hard to call. CDR1 is SGDLS and CDR2 is YYNGEE in the germline V gene. There are 13 residues in the CDR3. Trimming cost V 4 bases and J 2 bases, with 9 bases left between them. The CDR3 DNA sequence: TGTGCCAGCAGCTTTAGCCTTCAAGAGACCCAGTACTTC. Protein: CASSFSLQETQYF.

This chain connects TRBV5-1 to TRBJ2-7; TRBD1 aligns across 9 bases. Germline trimming cut 4 bases from V and 2 bases from J; bases unmatched to any gene: 4. The length of the CDR3 is 14 residues. The germline V gene has CDR1 SGHRS and CDR2 YFSETQ. The CDR3 here is CASSNRDRAYEQYF. CDR3 DNA: TGCGCCAGCAGCAACCGGGACAGGGCCTACGAGCAGTACTTC.

CDR3 nucleotide sequence: TGTGCCAGCAGCGTAGGGCAGGGGCAAGAGACCCAGTACTTC. Its translation is CASSVGQGQETQYF. The chain uses TRBV9 and TRBJ2-5; D is possibly TRBD1 (6 bases). The germline V gene encodes CDR1 SGDLS and CDR2 YYNGEE. CDR3 size: 14 residues. The V end lost 0 bases, the J end lost 2 bases, and 8 bases lay between the germline ends.

The gene calls are TRBV3-1 (or the pseudogene TRBV3-2) and TRBJ1-1; 8 positions match TRBD1. V lost 1 base, J lost 2 bases, and 9 bases stayed unmatched. Germline CDR1 and CDR2: LGHDT and YNNKEL (reference sequence). The CDR3 length is 17 residues. The CDR3 reads CASSQVEGQVGNTEAFF. Written as DNA, the CDR3 is TGTGCCAGCAGCCAAGTGGAGGGACAGGTGGGTAACACTGAAGCTTTCTTT.

The V and J genes are TRBV6-5 and TRBJ2-5; 7 nucleotides line up with TRBD1. V trimming: 7 bases; J trimming: 2 bases; junction bases outside the gene matches: 10. This CDR3 is built from 15 residues. Germline V gene sequence: CDR1 MNHEY, CDR2 SVGAGI. The CDR3 loop is CASIRGQATQETQYF. CDR3 nucleotides: TGTGCCAGCATTAGAGGACAGGCGACTCAAGAGACCCAGTACTTC.

The V call is TRBV6-5, the J call TRBJ1-4, with D perhaps TRBD1 (6 bases). The V gene's germline CDR1 is MNHEY and CDR2 SVGAGI. CDR3 length: 15 amino acids. V was shortened by 0 bases and J by 5 bases, with 10 bases between the two germline ends. The CDR3 loop reads CASSYSQGGNEKLFF. CDR3 coding DNA: TGTGCCAGCAGTTACTCACAGGGTGGGAATGAAAAACTGTTTTTT.